This T cell receptor beta chain was documented in a study of CD8 T cells in ankylosing spondylitis. About this clonotype: Antigen: not known.

Germline loops: CDR1 SGHVS, CDR2 FNYEAQ. V was pared by 3 bases and J by 7 bases, with 9 bases between. The CDR3 extends over 12 amino acids. TCRdb re-analysed the 5' RACE reads in MiXCR, keeping a single row per CDR3 protein. The data contain about 800,000 distinct CDR3 sequences, about an eighth of them singletons. Study findings and constraints: One TCR beta motif, made up of about 8 highly homologous variants, appeared characteristic of ankylosing spondylitis blood.

The sample comprised blood, either unsorted or a sorted T cell fraction (not recorded which). The source of this sequence is a male donor with ankylosing spondylitis. The chain employs TRBV7-6 and TRBJ2-5; D not resolved. The CDR3 bases are TGTGCCAGCAGCTTGGGCAGCCCGACCCAGTACTTC. Protein sequence: CASSLGSPTQYF.